The 28 T cell receptor beta chains given below trace back to one sample, sequenced in a study of molecular identifiers for immune sequencing clone quantification (dated by TCRdb to the late 2010s). Preparation of the library involved PCR. TCRdb records NextSeq 500 as the sequencer. TCRdb itself trimmed the public reads at Q25 with fastp, ran MiXCR and retained productive beta chains. Rows merge per CDR3 protein into single entries with the most common DNA and genes. Within this sample are around 460,000 distinct CDR3 sequences, with 25% of them counted one time only. In total, the top ten clones hold under 0.8% of the sample. The sequencing input was naive CD8+ T cells from blood, with Jurkat cell RNA spiked in. The cell subset or site label of this sample denotes: FACS-sorted CD8+CD4-CCR7+CD45RA+ naive T cells. These receptors came from a human donor in good health. Some libraries in this study had Jurkat cell RNA spiked in.

This clonotype occurred a few times. V gene TRBV2 combines with J gene TRBJ2-3; 9 bases map to TRBD2. Germline assignment: CDR1 SNHLY and CDR2 FYNNEI. The CDR3 extends over 16 amino acids. The ends lost 5 bases at V and 5 bases at J; junction bases unmatched: 11. As DNA, the CDR3 is TGTGCCAGCAGTTCCGGGGTAGCGGGAGATTTAGATACGCAGTATTTT. It specifies CASSSGVAGDLDTQYF. The full variable domain, its missing parts supplied by reference TRBV2 and TRBJ2-3, is EPEVTQTPSHQVTQMGQEVILRCVPISNHLYFYWYRQILGQKVEFLVSFYNNEISEKSEIFDDQFSVERPDGSNFTLKIRSTKLEDSAMYFCASSSGVAGDLDTQYFGPGTRLTVL.

This clonotype was found many times. The gene calls are TRBV28 and TRBJ2-3, with 7 bases matching TRBD1. Unmatched junction bases numbered 8, after V lost 6 bases and J lost 2 bases. This CDR3 is built from 15 residues. Germline CDR1 reads MDHEN; CDR2 reads SYDVKM. The CDR3 protein is CASRTRDRYTDTQYF. CDR3 nucleotides: TGTGCCAGCAGAACGAGGGACAGATACACAGATACGCAGTATTTT. Full variable domain (rest looked up from reference TRBV28 and TRBJ2-3): DVKVTQSSRYLVKRTGEKVFLECVQDMDHENMFWYRQDPGLGLRLIYFSYDVKMKEKGDIPEGYSVSREKKERFSLILESASTNQTSMYLCASRTRDRYTDTQYFGPGTRLTVL.

This clonotype has only a few counts. This rearrangement joins TRBV12-3 or TRBV12-4 to TRBJ2-7, with TRBD1 identical over 8 bases. The CDR3 is made up of 12 amino acids. J lost 5 bases, V lost 6 bases, and 3 bases had no gene match. The CDR3 reads CASSPQGDEQYF. In DNA, the CDR3 is TGTGCCAGCAGCCCACAGGGGGACGAGCAGTACTTC.

This clonotype was observed a handful of times. The rearrangement joins TRBV7-9 to TRBJ2-3, with TRBD1 as a possible D gene (6 bases). Looked up from germline, CDR1 is SEHNR and CDR2 is FQNEAQ (reference sequence). The V end was cut by 2 bases, the J end by 3 bases, with 12 bases between. The CDR3 loop spans 15 amino acids. CDR3: CASSLRGLVTDTQYF. CDR3 DNA sequence: TGTGCCAGCAGCTTAAGGGGGTTGGTAACAGATACGCAGTATTTT.

The chain is built from TRBV9 and TRBJ2-5, with a possible D match to TRBD2 (6 bases). V was pared by 2 bases and J by 10 bases, with 18 bases between. Germline V gene lookup returns CDR1 SGDLS and CDR2 YYNGEE. CDR3 length: 14 amino acids. The CDR3 protein is CASSVRDFPVGQYF. CDR3 sequence (DNA): TGTGCCAGCAGCGTCCGGGACTTCCCCGTTGGCCAGTACTTC.

Concerning this clonotype itself: A much larger clone lies one base from this, so it may be a read error. Because the CDR3 is missing its conserved closing phenylalanine or tryptophan, this is likely a read error. The chain couples TRBV9 to TRBJ1-1; D ambiguous. V was pared by 0 bases and J by 0 bases, with 3 bases between. The CDR3 is 13 residues long. Per germline, CDR1 SGDLS and CDR2 YYNGEE. CDR3 protein: CASSVVLNTEAFL. The CDR3 coding sequence is TGTGCCAGCAGCGTAGTTCTGAACACTGAAGCTTTCCTT.

The V gene is TRBV12-3 or TRBV12-4, the J gene TRBJ2-1; D gene uncertain. The CDR3 totals 11 residues. V lost 3 bases and J lost 7, with 4 bases in between. The CDR3 reads CASSFENEQFF. The CDR3 region has the DNA TGTGCCAGCAGTTTCGAGAATGAGCAGTTCTTC.

This clonotype has ten or more counts. The V and J genes are TRBV20-1 and TRBJ2-3; the D gene is possibly TRBD1 (5 bases). CDR1 is DFQATT and CDR2 is SNEGSKA in the germline V gene (reference sequence). Between the trimmed V and J ends, which lost 3 bases and 0 bases, there was a span of 10 bases. The CDR3 has 14 residues. The DNA for the CDR3 is TGCAGTGCTAGTTGGCAGGGTAGCACAGATACGCAGTATTTT. It encodes CSASWQGSTDTQYF.

This clonotype has a count of ten or more. V gene TRBV19 combines with J gene TRBJ1-1; D is uncertain. CDR1 and CDR2 (germline): LNHDA, SQIVND (reference sequence). V dropped 4 bases and J dropped 5 bases, with 2 bases sitting between them. The length of the CDR3 is 10 residues. CDR3 region: CASSKTEAFF. The CDR3 bases are TGTGCCAGTAGTAAGACTGAAGCTTTCTTT.

A remark on this clonotype: This may come from a read error, since a much larger clone is one base off. The rearrangement uses TRBV2 and TRBJ2-2; D might be TRBD1 or TRBD2, each matching 5 bases. The CDR3 is 14 amino acids. Germline V gives CDR1 SNHLY, CDR2 FYNNEI. The CDR3 loop reads CASSDRVETGEPFF. In DNA, the CDR3 is TGTGCCAGCAGTGACAGGGTGGAGACCGGGGAGCCGTTTTTT. Looking up the rest from reference TRBV2 and TRBJ2-2 gives the full variable domain: EPEVTQTPSHQVTQMGQEVILRCVPISNHLYFYWYRQILGQKVEFLVSFYNNEISEKSEIFDDQFSVERPDGSNFTLKIRSTKLEDSAMYFCASSDRVETGEPFFGEGSRLTVL.

V and J are TRBV12-3 or TRBV12-4 and TRBJ2-5; possible D gene TRBD2, 6 bases. CDR3 length: 12 amino acids. V dropped 7 bases and J dropped 3 bases, with 9 bases sitting between them. The CDR3 sequence: CASTSGEETQYF. The CDR3 nucleotides are TGTGCCAGCACATCGGGGGAAGAGACCCAGTACTTC.

This clonotype was counted only a few times. The rearrangement uses TRBV4-1 and TRBJ2-2, with TRBD2 identical over 11 bases. CDR3 size: 18 residues. CDR1 and CDR2 (germline): MGHRA, YSYEKL. V lost 4 bases, J lost 1 base, and 8 bases stayed unmatched. This chain's CDR3 is CASSPSGLAGMNTGELFF. CDR3 nucleotide sequence: TGCGCCAGCAGCCCAAGTGGACTAGCGGGTATGAACACCGGGGAGCTGTTTTTT.

The genes are TRBV7-2 and TRBJ2-3, with 12 bases matching TRBD2. Trimming took 6 bases from V and 10 from J; bases not matched to a gene: 14. The CDR3 runs 16 residues. Germline-derived CDR1 and CDR2 are SGHTA and FQGNSA. The CDR3 coding sequence is TGTGCCAGCAGTTGGGGACTAGCGGGCGGCACCGATCCGCAGTATTTT. This gives the protein CASSWGLAGGTDPQYF.

This clonotype showed up just a few times. This rearrangement joins TRBV12-3 or TRBV12-4 to TRBJ1-2, with 8 positions matching TRBD1. V was clipped by 10 bases and J by 2 bases; unmatched bases: 12. The CDR3 is made up of 15 amino acids. The DNA of the CDR3 is TGTGCCACCTCTCTGATGACAGGGGTAAACTATGGCTACACCTTC. This gives the protein CATSLMTGVNYGYTF.

This clonotype was found many times. V gene TRBV12-3 or TRBV12-4 combines with J gene TRBJ2-3; D unresolved. The CDR3 is 12 residues long. Trimming removed 3 bases at V and 6 bases at J, with 7 bases between. CDR3 DNA sequence: TGTGCCAGCAGTTTTGTTAAGGATACGCAGTATTTT. Its translation is CASSFVKDTQYF.

This clonotype appeared a few times. V gene TRBV19 combines with J gene TRBJ2-1; 10 bases agree with TRBD1. Germline V gene sequence: CDR1 LNHDA, CDR2 SQIVND (reference sequence). The CDR3 covers 15 residues. Trimming removed 10 bases from V and 3 bases from J; junction bases left unmatched: 9. CDR3 bases: TGTGCCACCTCAACCGGGACAGGGGTCTACAATGAGCAGTTCTTC. Translated: CATSTGTGVYNEQFF.

The rearrangement uses TRBV4-3 and TRBJ2-7; 12 nucleotides align to TRBD1. CDR1 and CDR2 from the germline V gene are LGHNA and YSLEER. The CDR3 totals 18 residues. Germline trimming cut 0 bases from V and 7 bases from J; bases unmatched to any gene: 13. The CDR3 protein is CASSQDSGPGQGAREQYF. For the CDR3, the DNA is TGCGCCAGCAGCCAAGATTCGGGACCGGGACAGGGGGCGCGAGAGCAGTACTTC.

This chain uses TRBV12-3 or TRBV12-4 with TRBJ1-2, with D unresolved. The CDR3 has 14 amino acids. V was shortened by 3 bases and J by 4 bases, with 12 bases between the two germline ends. The CDR3 protein is CASSLRSEIYGYTF. In DNA form, the CDR3 reads TGTGCCAGCAGTTTGAGGTCGGAAATCTATGGCTACACCTTC.

The V call is TRBV11-2, the J call TRBJ2-5; 9 bases match TRBD2. The V gene's germline CDR1 is SGHAT and CDR2 FQNNGV. This CDR3 comprises 16 residues. V was clipped by 1 base and J by 5 bases; unmatched bases: 8. DNA of the CDR3: TGTGCCAGCAGCTTAGTCGCGGGAGGGCCCGGGGAGACCCAGTACTTC. Its protein product is CASSLVAGGPGETQYF.

This clonotype was seen ten or more times. The chain couples TRBV16 to TRBJ2-7, with 8 bases lining up with TRBD1. The CDR3 is 15 amino acids. V shed 4 bases, J shed 3 bases, and the junction held 8 bases outside the gene matches. Per germline, CDR1 KGHSY and CDR2 FQNENV. CDR3 sequence reads: CASSPETGASYEQYF. The CDR3 DNA is TGTGCCAGCAGCCCGGAGACAGGGGCCAGCTACGAGCAGTACTTC.

Comments on this clonotype: Because the CDR3 is missing its conserved closing phenylalanine or tryptophan, this is likely a read error. The CDR3 is CASKWTSGIDEQYL. The DNA of the CDR3 is TGTGCCAGCAAATGGACTAGCGGGATCGACGAGCAGTACCTC. This chain uses TRBV6-1 with TRBJ2-7; 12 bases align to TRBD2. V lost 7 bases and J lost 5; bases outside the gene matches: 6. Germline V CDR1 and CDR2: MNHNS, SASEGT. The CDR3 has 14 amino acids.

This clonotype was seen a handful of times. The V call is TRBV9, the J call TRBJ1-5; 7 positions agree with TRBD1. The CDR3 runs 15 residues. Germline CDR1 and CDR2: SGDLS and YYNGEE. J lost 1 base, V lost 3 bases, and 4 bases had no gene match. CDR3 coding DNA: TGTGCCAGCAGCGCAGGGGGTGGGAGCAATCAGCCCCAGCATTTT. It specifies CASSAGGGSNQPQHF.

V gene TRBV20-1 combines with J gene TRBJ1-2; 7 positions match TRBD1. The CDR3 runs to 13 residues. J lost 4 bases, V lost 3 bases, and 5 bases had no gene match. Germline assignment: CDR1 DFQATT and CDR2 SNEGSKA (reference sequence). DNA for the CDR3: TGCAGTGCTAGTGCCGGGACAGCCTATGGCTACACCTTC. Its translation: CSASAGTAYGYTF.

The genes are TRBV30 and TRBJ1-5; the D is unclear. The CDR3 totals 15 residues. V lost 1 base to trimming and J lost 0 bases, with 10 bases between them. Germline-derived CDR1 and CDR2 are GTSNPN and SVGIG (reference sequence). The CDR3 region has the DNA TGTGCCTGGAGTGCGACCGAGTATAGCAATCAGCCCCAGCATTTT. It translates to CAWSATEYSNQPQHF.

The chain is built from TRBV7-9 and TRBJ2-7; no reliable D call. The CDR3 extends over 13 amino acids. Trimming cost V 1 base and J 3 bases, with 7 bases left between them. Germline V gives CDR1 SEHNR, CDR2 FQNEAQ (reference sequence). Written as DNA, the CDR3 is TGTGCCAGCAGCTTAGTCAGTCACTACGAGCAGTACTTC. Protein product: CASSLVSHYEQYF.

With respect to this clonotype: This clone may be a read error of a much larger clone one base away. The V call is TRBV7-9, the J call TRBJ2-5, with D perhaps TRBD1 (5 bases). Germline V gene lookup returns CDR1 SEHNR and CDR2 FQNEAQ (reference sequence). The CDR3 consists of 14 residues. In DNA, the CDR3 is TGTGCCAGCAGCTTAGTCGACAGTCAAGAGGCCCAGTACTTC. Translation gives CASSLVDSQEAQYF.

This clonotype was seen only once. A much larger clone differs by one base, so this may be a read error. This rearrangement joins TRBV4-1 to TRBJ1-1; D is possibly TRBD1 (6 bases). Germline CDR1 MGHRA, CDR2 YSYEKL. CDR3 length: 14 amino acids. The CDR3 here is CASSQERGWTEALF. The DNA for the CDR3 is TGCGCCAGCAGCCAAGAGAGGGGGTGGACTGAAGCTCTCTTT.

The V gene is TRBV19, the J gene TRBJ1-1; D not certain. V lost 5 bases and J lost 4, with 8 bases in between. CDR1 is LNHDA and CDR2 is SQIVND in the germline V gene (reference sequence). The CDR3 runs to 12 residues. For the CDR3, the DNA is TGTGCCAGTAGTGACCCAGCCACTGAAGCTTTCTTT. As protein: CASSDPATEAFF.